This T cell receptor (beta chain) was sequenced in a study of cytomegalovirus exposure and HLA in healthy donors. The sample holds one count of this clone. CDR1 LGHNA and CDR2 YSLEER come from the germline V gene. Unmatched junction bases numbered 10, after V lost 3 bases and J lost 4 bases. There are 17 residues in the CDR3. A multiplex PCR was run with 60 Vbeta primers and 13 Jbeta primers. Libraries were prepared by immunoSEQ multiplex PCR; TCRdb keeps only in-frame clonotypes and omits some of them. This repertoire shows approximately 70,000 clones, approximately 74% found once; its top ten account for around a fifth.

Sequencing input: PBMCs. The TCR comes from a woman aged 25-40 years in good health and CMV-seropositive. The J gene is TRBJ2-1, the V gene TRBV4-3, with 9 bases that match TRBD1. CDR3 protein: CASSQYYRDREYNEQFF. The CDR3 bases are TGCGCCAGCAGCCAGTATTACCGGGACAGGGAGTACAATGAGCAGTTCTTC.